Listed below are T cell receptor beta chains from one sample, sequenced in a study of cytomegalovirus exposure and HLA in healthy donors. TCRdb keeps only in-frame clones here, not all; method: immunoSEQ multiplex PCR. The sample yields over 150,000 clones, roughly 79% seen once. The material sequenced was PBMCs. All receptors derive from a young woman in good health and CMV-seronegative. The CDR3 runs from the conserved cysteine through the conserved F or W. D genes are given only for firm matches. Some rows mark clone size as missing; the rest say once, few, many or name a class of expanded clone.

abundance	j_gene	v_gene	d_gene	CDR3aa
few	TRBJ1-2	TRBV29-1	NA	CSVEGAGSGYTF
NA	TRBJ1-1	TRBV30	NA	CAWSMRRNTEAFF
NA	TRBJ1-5	TRBV19	NA	CASTSLRGQPQHF
once	TRBJ2-3	TRBV27	NA	CASFTQALGAGDTQYF
NA	TRBJ2-1	TRBV10-1	TRBD2	CASAGDSPYNEQFF
NA	TRBJ2-1	TRBV28	TRBD2	CASGSPTSGRNNEQFF
NA	TRBJ2-1	TRBV11-2	TRBD2	CASSLVAGARNEQFF
NA	NA	TRBV4-1	NA	CASSQGLASEQYF
NA	TRBJ2-7	TRBV11-3	NA	CASSPGAEYEQYF
few	TRBJ1-1	TRBV4-3	NA	CASSQEGGTEAFF
NA	TRBJ1-1	TRBV5-1	NA	CASSLSGGNTEAFF
NA	TRBJ2-7	TRBV25-1	TRBD2	CASSGFGGGSSEQYF
NA	TRBJ1-2	TRBV19	TRBD1	CASDRQGTYGYTF
once	TRBJ1-6	TRBV7-3	NA	CASSTGVGRNSPLHF
few	TRBJ1-3	TRBV6-1	NA	CASSDPRHFSGNTIYF
NA	TRBJ2-7	TRBV7-9	TRBD1	CASSLGTGTAYF
NA	TRBJ2-7	TRBV10-1	TRBD1	CASSGQGYPYEQYF
NA	TRBJ1-4	TRBV2	NA	CASTPPGPTNEKLFF
NA	TRBJ1-6	TRBV6-5	TRBD1	CASKRGGNSPLHF
NA	TRBJ2-2	TRBV2	TRBD2	CASKAGGGTGELFF
NA	TRBJ1-5	TRBV5-1	TRBD1	CASRPGQGGQPQHF
NA	TRBJ2-7	TRBV7-9	NA	CASSSGTPSYEQYF
NA	TRBJ2-7	TRBV6-5	TRBD2	CASSYGTSGYEQYF
NA	TRBJ2-1	TRBV9	NA	CASSVAGGAPFYNEQFF
NA	TRBJ2-1	TRBV10-3	TRBD2	CAISESSLAGASYNEQFF
NA	TRBJ1-1	TRBV28	TRBD1	CASRFTGGEAEAFF
NA	TRBJ1-4	TRBV7-9	NA	CASSQGGHNEKLFF
NA	TRBJ2-7	TRBV27	TRBD1	CASSSPGQGASEQYF
NA	TRBJ1-5	TRBV4-1	NA	CASSQSGQSLVPQHF
NA	TRBJ2-7	TRBV18	NA	CASSPSGVDEQYF
NA	TRBJ1-1	TRBV29-1	TRBD1	CSVEGANTEAFF
NA	TRBJ2-2	TRBV6-1	TRBD1	CATQGQGNTGELFF
NA	TRBJ1-4	TRBV28	TRBD1	CASSFKAGTGHEKLFF
NA	TRBJ2-7	TRBV4-2	NA	CASSQVRGDYEQYF
NA	TRBJ2-7	TRBV10-1	TRBD2	CASRVNSGRAYEQYF
NA	TRBJ1-1	TRBV6-5	NA	CANSYGGDGGTEAFF
NA	TRBJ1-2	TRBV6-1	NA	CASSETGSYGYTF
NA	TRBJ2-2	TRBV10-1	TRBD2	CASKGLAGMAGELFF
NA	TRBJ1-2	TRBV7-2	NA	CASSPSEALYGYTF